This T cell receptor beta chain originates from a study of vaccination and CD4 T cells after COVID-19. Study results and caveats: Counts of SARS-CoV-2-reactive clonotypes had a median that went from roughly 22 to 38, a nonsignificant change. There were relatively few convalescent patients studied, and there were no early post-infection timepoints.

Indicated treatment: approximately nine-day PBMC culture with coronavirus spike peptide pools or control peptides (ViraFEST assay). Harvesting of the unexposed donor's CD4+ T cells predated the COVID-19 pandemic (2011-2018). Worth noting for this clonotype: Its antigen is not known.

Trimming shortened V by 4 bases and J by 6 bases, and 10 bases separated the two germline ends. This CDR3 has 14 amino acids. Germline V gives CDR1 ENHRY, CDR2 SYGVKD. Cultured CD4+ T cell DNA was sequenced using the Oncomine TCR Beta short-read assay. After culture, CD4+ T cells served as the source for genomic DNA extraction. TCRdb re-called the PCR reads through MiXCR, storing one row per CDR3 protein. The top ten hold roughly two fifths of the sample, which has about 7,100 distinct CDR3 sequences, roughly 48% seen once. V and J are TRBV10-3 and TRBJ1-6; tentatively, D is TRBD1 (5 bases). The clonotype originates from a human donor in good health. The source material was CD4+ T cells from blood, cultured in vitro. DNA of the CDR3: TGTGCCATCAGTGCGGGGGAAGGTAATTCACCCCTCCACTTT. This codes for CAISAGEGNSPLHF.